This TCR beta chain was identified in a study of T cells after yellow fever vaccination. As for the study in general: Those fractions that held only low numbers of cells were prepared using the SMART-Seq v4 Ultra Low Input RNA kit.

With 2 bases clipped from V and 3 bases from J, the junction kept 22 bases outside the gene matches. From germline, CDR1 is MNHEY and CDR2 SVGEGT. The CDR3 has 22 residues. Study-level findings and limits: Re-detected after boosting: most primary clones, 96% of CD4 and over 80% of CD8.

UMIs were added to TCR cDNA along with a universal primer site when it was made by 5'RACE template switching. TCRdb re-analysed the 5' RACE reads in MiXCR, keeping a single row per CDR3 protein. In the table there are 600,000 to 750,000 distinct CDR3 sequences, 12% of which are singletons. For this clonotype: The antigen is unknown.

The J gene is TRBJ2-1, the V gene TRBV6-2 or TRBV6-3, with 10 bases fitting TRBD2. This specimen was PBMCs, taken on the day of the yellow fever booster vaccination. The sequence was collected from a man aged 30-40 years who received the YFV17D yellow fever vaccine. The CDR3 loop is CASSYRDSRTILAGTIYNEQFF. Here the CDR3 DNA reads TGTGCCAGCAGTTACAGGGACAGTAGGACTATACTAGCGGGGACGATCTACAATGAGCAGTTCTTC.